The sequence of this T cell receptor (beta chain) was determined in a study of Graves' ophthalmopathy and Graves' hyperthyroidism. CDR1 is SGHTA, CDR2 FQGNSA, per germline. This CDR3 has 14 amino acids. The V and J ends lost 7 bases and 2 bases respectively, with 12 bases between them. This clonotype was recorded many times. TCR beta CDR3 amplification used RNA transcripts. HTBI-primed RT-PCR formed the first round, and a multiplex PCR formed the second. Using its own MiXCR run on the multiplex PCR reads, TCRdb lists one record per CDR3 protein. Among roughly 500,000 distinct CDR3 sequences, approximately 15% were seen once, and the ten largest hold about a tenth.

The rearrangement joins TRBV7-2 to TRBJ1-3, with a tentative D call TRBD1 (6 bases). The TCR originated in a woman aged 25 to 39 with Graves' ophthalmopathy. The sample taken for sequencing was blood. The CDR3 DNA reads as TGTGCCAGCACCCTAGGGGGGGCTGGAAACACCATATATTTT. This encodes CASTLGGAGNTIYF.